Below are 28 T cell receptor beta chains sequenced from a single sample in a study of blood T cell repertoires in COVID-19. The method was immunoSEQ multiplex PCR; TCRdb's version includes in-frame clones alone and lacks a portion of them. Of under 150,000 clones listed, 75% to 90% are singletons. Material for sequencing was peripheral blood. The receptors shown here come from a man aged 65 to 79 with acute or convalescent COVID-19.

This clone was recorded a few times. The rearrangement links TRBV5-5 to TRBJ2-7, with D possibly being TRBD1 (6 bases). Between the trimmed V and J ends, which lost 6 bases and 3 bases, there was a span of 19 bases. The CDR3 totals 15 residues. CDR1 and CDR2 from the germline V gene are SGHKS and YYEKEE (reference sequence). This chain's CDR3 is CASKDRDNQLYEQYF. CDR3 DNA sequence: TGTGCCAGCAAAGATCGGGACAACCAACTCTACGAGCAGTACTTC.

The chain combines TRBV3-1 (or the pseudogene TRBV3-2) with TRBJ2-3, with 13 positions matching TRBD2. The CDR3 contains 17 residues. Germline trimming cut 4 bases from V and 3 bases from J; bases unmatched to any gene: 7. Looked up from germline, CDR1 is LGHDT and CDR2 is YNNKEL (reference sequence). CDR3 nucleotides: TGTGCCAGCAGCCTAGATCCGGGACTAGCGGGAACAGATACGCAGTATTTT. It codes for CASSLDPGLAGTDTQYF.

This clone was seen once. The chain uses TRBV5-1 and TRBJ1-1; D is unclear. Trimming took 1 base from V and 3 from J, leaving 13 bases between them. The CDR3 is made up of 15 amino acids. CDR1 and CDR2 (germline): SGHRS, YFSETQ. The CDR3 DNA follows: TGCGCCAGCAGCTTGAGGTCGGGTCAAGACACTGAAGCTTTCTTT. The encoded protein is CASSLRSGQDTEAFF.

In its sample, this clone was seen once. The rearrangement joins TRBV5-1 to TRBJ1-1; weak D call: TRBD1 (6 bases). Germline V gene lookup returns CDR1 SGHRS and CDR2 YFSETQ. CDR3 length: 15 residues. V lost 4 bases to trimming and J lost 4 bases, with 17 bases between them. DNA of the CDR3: TGCGCCAGCAGCCTTTTTAGCGGGGGCGTCACTGAAGCTTTCTTT. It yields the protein CASSLFSGGVTEAFF.

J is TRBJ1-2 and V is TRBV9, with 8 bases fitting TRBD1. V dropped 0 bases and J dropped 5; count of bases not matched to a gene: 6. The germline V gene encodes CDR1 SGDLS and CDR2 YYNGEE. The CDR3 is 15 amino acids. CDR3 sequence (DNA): TGTGCCAGCAGCGTAGATGGGACAGGCCGATATGGCTACACCTTC. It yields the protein CASSVDGTGRYGYTF. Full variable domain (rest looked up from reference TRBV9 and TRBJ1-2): DSGVTQTPKHLITATGQRVTLRCSPRSGDLSVYWYQQSLDQGLQFLIQYYNGEERAKGNILERFSAQQFPDLHSELNLSSLELGDSALYFCASSVDGTGRYGYTFGSGTRLTVV.

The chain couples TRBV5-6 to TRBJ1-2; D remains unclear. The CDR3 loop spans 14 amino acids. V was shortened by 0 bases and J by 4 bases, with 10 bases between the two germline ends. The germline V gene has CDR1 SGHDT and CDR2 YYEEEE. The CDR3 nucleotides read TGTGCCAGCAGCTTGGTGAGAGGAATCTATGGCTACACCTTC. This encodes CASSLVRGIYGYTF.

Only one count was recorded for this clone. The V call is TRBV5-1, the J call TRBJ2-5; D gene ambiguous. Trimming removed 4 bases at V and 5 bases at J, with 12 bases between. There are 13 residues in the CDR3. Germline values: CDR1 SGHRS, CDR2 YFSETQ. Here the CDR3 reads CASSLGSGETQYF. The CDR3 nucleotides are TGCGCCAGCAGCCTGGGGTCCGGGGAGACCCAGTACTTC.

This chain's CDR3 is CASSPWTGYTDTQYF. The CDR3 nucleotides read TGTGCCAGCAGCCCCTGGACAGGGTACACAGATACGCAGTATTTT. The chain employs TRBV7-9 and TRBJ2-3; 8 nucleotides line up with TRBD1. Germline CDR1 SEHNR, CDR2 FQNEAQ (reference sequence). This CDR3 has 15 residues. V shed 5 bases and J 2 bases; nucleotides not matched to a gene: 6.

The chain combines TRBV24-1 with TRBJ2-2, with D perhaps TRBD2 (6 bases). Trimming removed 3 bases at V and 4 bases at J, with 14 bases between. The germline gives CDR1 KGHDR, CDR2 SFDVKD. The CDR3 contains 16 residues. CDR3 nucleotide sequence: TGTGCCACCAGTGATGCGGCGGGACCGATCACCGGGGAGCTGTTTTTT. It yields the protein CATSDAAGPITGELFF.

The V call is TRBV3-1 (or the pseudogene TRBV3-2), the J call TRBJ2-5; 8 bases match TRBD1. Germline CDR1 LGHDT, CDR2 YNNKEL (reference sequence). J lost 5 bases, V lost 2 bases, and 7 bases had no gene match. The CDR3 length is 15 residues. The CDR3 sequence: CASSQTSGGWETQYF. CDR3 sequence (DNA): TGTGCCAGCAGCCAAACCTCAGGGGGCTGGGAGACCCAGTACTTC.

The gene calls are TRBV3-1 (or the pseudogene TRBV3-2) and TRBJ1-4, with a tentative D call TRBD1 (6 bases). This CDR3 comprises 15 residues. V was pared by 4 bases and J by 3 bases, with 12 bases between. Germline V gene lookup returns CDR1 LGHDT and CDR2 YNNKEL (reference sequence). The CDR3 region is CASSLQGSANEKLFF. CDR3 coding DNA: TGTGCCAGCAGCCTTCAGGGGTCAGCTAATGAAAAACTGTTTTTT.

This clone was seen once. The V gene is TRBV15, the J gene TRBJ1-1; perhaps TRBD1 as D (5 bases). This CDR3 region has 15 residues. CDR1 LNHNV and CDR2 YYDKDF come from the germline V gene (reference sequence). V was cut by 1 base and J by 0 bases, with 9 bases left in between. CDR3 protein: CATSRVGAMNTEAFF. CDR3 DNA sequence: TGTGCCACCAGCAGAGTTGGGGCCATGAACACTGAAGCTTTCTTT.

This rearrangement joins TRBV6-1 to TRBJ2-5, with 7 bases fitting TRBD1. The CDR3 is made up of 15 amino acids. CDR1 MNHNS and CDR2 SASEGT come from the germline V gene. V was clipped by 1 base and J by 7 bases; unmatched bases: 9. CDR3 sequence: CASSEVTGVRATQYF. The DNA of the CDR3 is TGTGCCAGCAGTGAAGTCACAGGGGTGAGGGCGACCCAGTACTTC.

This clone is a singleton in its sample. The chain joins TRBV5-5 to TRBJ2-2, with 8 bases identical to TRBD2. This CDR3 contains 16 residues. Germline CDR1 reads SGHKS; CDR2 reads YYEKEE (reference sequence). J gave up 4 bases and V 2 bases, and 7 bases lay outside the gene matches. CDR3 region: CASSFLVAGSTGELFF. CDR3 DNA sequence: TGTGCCAGCAGCTTTTTGGTAGCGGGGAGCACCGGGGAGCTGTTTTTT.

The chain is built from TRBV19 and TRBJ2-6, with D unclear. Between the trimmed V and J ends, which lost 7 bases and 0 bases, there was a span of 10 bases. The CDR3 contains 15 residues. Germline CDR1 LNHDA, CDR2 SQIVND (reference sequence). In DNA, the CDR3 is TGTGCCAGTAACGGCAGGTTCTCTGGGGCCAACGTCCTGACTTTC. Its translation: CASNGRFSGANVLTF.

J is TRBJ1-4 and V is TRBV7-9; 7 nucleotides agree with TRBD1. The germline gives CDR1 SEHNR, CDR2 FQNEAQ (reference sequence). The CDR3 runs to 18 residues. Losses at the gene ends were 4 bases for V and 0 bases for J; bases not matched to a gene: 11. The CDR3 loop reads CASSSWQVGTATNEKLFF. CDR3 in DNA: TGTGCCAGCAGCTCCTGGCAGGTCGGGACAGCAACTAATGAAAAACTGTTTTTT.

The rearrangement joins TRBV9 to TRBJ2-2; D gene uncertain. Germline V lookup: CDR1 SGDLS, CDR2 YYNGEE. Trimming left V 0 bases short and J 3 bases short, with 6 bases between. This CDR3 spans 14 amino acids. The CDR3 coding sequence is TGTGCCAGCAGCGTAGGACAACACACCGGGGAGCTGTTTTTT. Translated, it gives CASSVGQHTGELFF. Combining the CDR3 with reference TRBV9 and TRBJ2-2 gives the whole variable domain DSGVTQTPKHLITATGQRVTLRCSPRSGDLSVYWYQQSLDQGLQFLIQYYNGEERAKGNILERFSAQQFPDLHSELNLSSLELGDSALYFCASSVGQHTGELFFGEGSRLTVL.

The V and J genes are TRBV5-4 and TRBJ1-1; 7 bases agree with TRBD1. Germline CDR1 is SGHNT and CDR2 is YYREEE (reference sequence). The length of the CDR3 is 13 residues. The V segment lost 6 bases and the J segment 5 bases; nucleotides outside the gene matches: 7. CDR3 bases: TGTGCCAGCACCCCAGGGGGGTGGACTGAAGCTTTCTTT. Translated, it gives CASTPGGWTEAFF. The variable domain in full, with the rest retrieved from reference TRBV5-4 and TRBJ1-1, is ETGVTQSPTHLIKTRGQQVTLRCSSQSGHNTVSWYQQALGQGPQFIFQYYREEENGRGNFPPRFSGLQFPNYSSELNVNALELDDSALYLCASTPGGWTEAFFGQGTRLTVV.

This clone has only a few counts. The chain's CDR3 is CASSLRREGSQPQHF. As DNA, the CDR3 is TGTGCCAGCAGCTTAAGGCGGGAGGGTAGTCAGCCCCAGCATTTT. The V and J genes are TRBV7-8 and TRBJ1-5; D unresolved. The CDR3 runs to 15 residues. V lost 2 bases and J 6 bases, leaving 14 bases between the germline ends. Germline CDR1 is SGHVS and CDR2 is FQNEAQ.

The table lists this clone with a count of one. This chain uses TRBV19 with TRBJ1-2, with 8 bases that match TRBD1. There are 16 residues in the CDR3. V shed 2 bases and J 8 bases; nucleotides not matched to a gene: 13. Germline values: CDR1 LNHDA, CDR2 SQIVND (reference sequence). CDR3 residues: CASSIPPNDRGEGYTF. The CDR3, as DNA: TGTGCCAGTAGTATACCTCCGAACGACAGGGGAGAAGGCTACACCTTC. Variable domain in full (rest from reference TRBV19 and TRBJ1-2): DGGITQSPKYLFRKEGQNVTLSCEQNLNHDAMYWYRQDPGQGLRLIYYSQIVNDFQKGDIAEGYSVSREKKESFPLTVTSAQKNPTAFYLCASSIPPNDRGEGYTFGSGTRLTVV.

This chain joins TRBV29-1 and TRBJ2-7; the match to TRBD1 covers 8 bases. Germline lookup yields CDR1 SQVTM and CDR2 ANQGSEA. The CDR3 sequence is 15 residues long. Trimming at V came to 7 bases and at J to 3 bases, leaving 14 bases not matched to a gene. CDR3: CSASTSGGADYEQYF. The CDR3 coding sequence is TGCAGCGCGTCAACGTCAGGGGGCGCAGACTACGAGCAGTACTTC.

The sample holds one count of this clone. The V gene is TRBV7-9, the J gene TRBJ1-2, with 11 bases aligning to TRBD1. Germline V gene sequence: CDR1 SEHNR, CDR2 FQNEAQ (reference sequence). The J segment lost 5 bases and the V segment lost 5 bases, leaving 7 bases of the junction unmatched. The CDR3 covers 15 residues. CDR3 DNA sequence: TGTGCCAGCAGCCCAGGGACAGGGGGGTGGTATGGCTACACCTTC. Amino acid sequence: CASSPGTGGWYGYTF. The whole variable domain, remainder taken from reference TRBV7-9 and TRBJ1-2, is DTGVSQNPRHKITKRGQNVTFRCDPISEHNRLYWYRQTLGQGPEFLTYFQNEAQLEKSRLLSDRFSAERPKGSFSTLEIQRTEQGDSAMYLCASSPGTGGWYGYTFGSGTRLTVV.

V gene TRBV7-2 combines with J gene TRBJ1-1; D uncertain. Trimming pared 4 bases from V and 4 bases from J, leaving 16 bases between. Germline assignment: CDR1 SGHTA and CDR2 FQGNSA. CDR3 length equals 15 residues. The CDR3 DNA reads TGTGCCAGCAGCTCACGGCGCTCTGGAGGCACTGAAGCTTTCTTT. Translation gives CASSSRRSGGTEAFF.

The CDR3 is CASSPRDRVVSEQYF. In DNA form, the CDR3 reads TGTGCCAGTAGTCCCCGCGACAGGGTAGTTTCCGAGCAGTACTTC. The genes are TRBV19 and TRBJ2-7, with 7 positions matching TRBD1. V lost 5 bases, J lost 6 bases, and 13 bases stayed unmatched. Germline loops: CDR1 LNHDA, CDR2 SQIVND (reference sequence). The CDR3 has 15 residues. Full variable domain (missing parts from reference TRBV19 and TRBJ2-7): DGGITQSPKYLFRKEGQNVTLSCEQNLNHDAMYWYRQDPGQGLRLIYYSQIVNDFQKGDIAEGYSVSREKKESFPLTVTSAQKNPTAFYLCASSPRDRVVSEQYFGPGTRLTVT.

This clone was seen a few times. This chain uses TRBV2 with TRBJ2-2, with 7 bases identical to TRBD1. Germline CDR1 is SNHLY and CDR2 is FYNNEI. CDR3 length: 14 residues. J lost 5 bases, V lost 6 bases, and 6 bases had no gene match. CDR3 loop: CASSGQAETGELFF. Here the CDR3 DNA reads TGTGCCAGCAGCGGACAGGCGGAAACCGGGGAGCTGTTTTTT.

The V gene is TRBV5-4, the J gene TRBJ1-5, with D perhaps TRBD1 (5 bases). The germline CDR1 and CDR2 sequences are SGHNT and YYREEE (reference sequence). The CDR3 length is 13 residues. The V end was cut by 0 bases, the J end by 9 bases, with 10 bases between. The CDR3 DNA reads TGTGCCAGCAGCTTGGGCGAGCAGGGGCCCCAGCATTTT. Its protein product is CASSLGEQGPQHF. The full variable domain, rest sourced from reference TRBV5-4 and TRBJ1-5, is ETGVTQSPTHLIKTRGQQVTLRCSSQSGHNTVSWYQQALGQGPQFIFQYYREEENGRGNFPPRFSGLQFPNYSSELNVNALELDDSALYLCASSLGEQGPQHFGDGTRLSIL.

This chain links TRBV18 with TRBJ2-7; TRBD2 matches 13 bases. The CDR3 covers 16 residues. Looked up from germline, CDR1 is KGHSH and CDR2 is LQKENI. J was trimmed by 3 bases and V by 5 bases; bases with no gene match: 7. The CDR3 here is CASSTGLAGVNYEQYF. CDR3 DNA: TGTGCCAGCTCAACAGGACTAGCGGGGGTTAACTACGAGCAGTACTTC.

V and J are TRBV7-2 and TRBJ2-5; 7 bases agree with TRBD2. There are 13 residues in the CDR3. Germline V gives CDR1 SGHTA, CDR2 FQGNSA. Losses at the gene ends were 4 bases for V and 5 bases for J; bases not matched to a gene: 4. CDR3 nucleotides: TGTGCCAGCAGCTGGGGACTAACGGAGACCCAGTACTTC. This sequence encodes CASSWGLTETQYF.